This record looks at one TCR beta chain sequence and its context. Its cognate antigen has yet to be identified. One base away there is no much larger clone; base qualities are not given. There are 14 amino acids in the CDR3, from cysteine to phenylalanine inclusive. Of all the DNA, just the CDR3 is kept, 42 bases in frame from base 1. Unstimulated Tregs (CD4+CD25+CD127-), CD4+ non-Tregs (CD4+CD25-), CD4 and CD8 cells were FACS-sorted from thawed PBMCs. Blood from healthy controls was obtained either as purchased buffy coats or from healthy volunteers. Healthy control blood was separated into PBMCs by Ficoll density gradient and cryopreserved, and patient PBMCs were collected both before and after transplant. The sample originates from a study of Tregs in tolerant kidney transplant recipients (dated by TCRdb to the late 2010s). With regard to the full study: TCRbeta sequencing was used in the study to identify donor-specific regulatory T cells before combined kidney and bone marrow transplantation, and the identified cells were then tracked after transplant. TCRbeta repertoire sequencing was used in a few healthy controls to compare several ways of expanding Tregs specific for an allogeneic donor. The research as a whole found: The study was constrained by small patient numbers, and validation of the findings is required in larger populations and under other immunosuppression protocols. The most biologically relevant and donor-specific TCRbeta repertoire appeared to be identified by expanding Tregs with activated donor B cells. Biological reproducibility was not examined directly, but technical replication error appeared to be minimal.

For TCRbeta CDR3 sequencing, genomic DNA was extracted from sorted cells using the QIAGEN DNeasy Blood and Tissue Kit. High-throughput TCRbeta CDR3 sequencing, which included PCR amplification with bias correction and internal controls, was done commercially through immunoSEQ. Turning to the authors' computational methods: Unique productive TCRbeta sequences were defined by CDR3 nucleotide sequence where primers matched, otherwise by CDR3 amino acid sequence with Vbeta and Jbeta genes. To correct for sorting error, sequences found in more than one sorted population at a frequency ratio of 2:1 or less were discarded, and the remaining shared sequences were assigned to the population with the higher frequency. A sequence was defined as donor-reactive if the sequence was expanded at least 5-fold in CFSE-low cells compared with unstimulated cells and had a frequency of at least 0.01% in CFSE-low cells. Jensen-Shannon divergence calculated on the top 100 TCRbeta sequences ranked by frequency was used to measure repertoire divergence. For any sample with multiple sequencing runs, sorting error was corrected in each run separately before the runs were pooled. Sourced from immuneACCESS, this table was stored by TCRdb with only in-frame sequences that have V and J called. A share of the clones is absent; for the studies checked, an unresolved V gene accounts for under half, and the remainder has no known explanation. D and trimming were read from the DNA, whereas the V and J calls and clone size are those reported in that table. The sample contains approximately 90,000 clones, just over 90% of them found a single time. 4.7% of the sample lies in the top ten.

The sequencing input was CD8+ T cells from blood. The source of this sequence is a human donor in good health. This sequence uses TRBV21-1 and TRBJ2-5; the D call TRBD1 from the table was never checked on the DNA. TRBV21-1 counts as a pseudogene. The CDR3: CASSEGQLQETQYF. The sequence in DNA is TGTGCCAGCAGCGAGGGACAGCTACAAGAGACCCAGTACTTC.